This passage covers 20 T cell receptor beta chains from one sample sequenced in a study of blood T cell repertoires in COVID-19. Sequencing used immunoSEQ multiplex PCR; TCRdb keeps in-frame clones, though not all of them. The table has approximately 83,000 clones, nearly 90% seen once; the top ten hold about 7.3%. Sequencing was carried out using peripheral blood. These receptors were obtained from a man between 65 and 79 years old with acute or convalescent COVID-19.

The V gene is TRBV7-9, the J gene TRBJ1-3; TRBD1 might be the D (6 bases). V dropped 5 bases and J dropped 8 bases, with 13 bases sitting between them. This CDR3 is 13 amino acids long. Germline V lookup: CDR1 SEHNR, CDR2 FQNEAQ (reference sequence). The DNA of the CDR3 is TGTGCCAGCAGCCGACCCAGGGGAGACACCATATATTTT. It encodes CASSRPRGDTIYF.

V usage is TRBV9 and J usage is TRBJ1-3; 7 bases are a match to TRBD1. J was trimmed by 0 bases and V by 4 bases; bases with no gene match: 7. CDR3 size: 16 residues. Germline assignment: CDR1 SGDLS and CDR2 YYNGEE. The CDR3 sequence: CASSPGQARSGNTIYF. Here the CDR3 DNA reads TGTGCCAGCAGCCCAGGACAGGCCCGCTCTGGAAACACCATATATTTT.

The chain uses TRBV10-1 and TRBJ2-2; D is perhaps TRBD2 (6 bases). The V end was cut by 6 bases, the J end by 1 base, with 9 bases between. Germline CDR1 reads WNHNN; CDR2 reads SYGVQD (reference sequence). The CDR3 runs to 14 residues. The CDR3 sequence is CASRSGENTGELFF. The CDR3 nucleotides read TGCGCCAGCAGATCGGGGGAGAACACCGGGGAGCTGTTTTTT.

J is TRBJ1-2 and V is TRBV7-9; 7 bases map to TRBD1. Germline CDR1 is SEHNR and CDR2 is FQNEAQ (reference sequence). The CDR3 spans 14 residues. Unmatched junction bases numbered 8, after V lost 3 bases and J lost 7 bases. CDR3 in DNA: TGTGCCAGCAGCTTCGACAGGGACTCCGTTGGCTACACCTTC. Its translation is CASSFDRDSVGYTF. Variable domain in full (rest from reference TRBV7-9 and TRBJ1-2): DTGVSQNPRHKITKRGQNVTFRCDPISEHNRLYWYRQTLGQGPEFLTYFQNEAQLEKSRLLSDRFSAERPKGSFSTLEIQRTEQGDSAMYLCASSFDRDSVGYTFGSGTRLTVV.

The CDR3 nucleotides are TGTGCCAGCAGCTACACAGTGACTACTAGCGGGAGTCACTACTACAATGAGCAGTTCTTC. Encoded protein: CASSYTVTTSGSHYYNEQFF. The chain couples TRBV11-3 to TRBJ2-1; 11 bases map to TRBD2. This CDR3 contains 20 residues. Germline assignment: CDR1 SGHNT and CDR2 YENEEA. With V trimmed by 4 bases and J by 3 bases, 17 bases remained unmatched. Variable domain in full (rest from reference TRBV11-3 and TRBJ2-1): EAGVVQSPRYKIIEKKQPVAFWCNPISGHNTLYWYLQNLGQGPELLIRYENEEAVDDSQLPKDRFSAERLKGVDSTLKIQPAELGDSAVYLCASSYTVTTSGSHYYNEQFFGPGTRLTVL.

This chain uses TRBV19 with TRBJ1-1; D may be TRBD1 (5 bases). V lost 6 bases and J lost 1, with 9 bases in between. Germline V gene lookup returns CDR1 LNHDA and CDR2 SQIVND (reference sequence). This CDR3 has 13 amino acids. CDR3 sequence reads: CASRVGANTEAFF. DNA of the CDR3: TGTGCCAGTAGGGTAGGGGCGAACACTGAAGCTTTCTTT.

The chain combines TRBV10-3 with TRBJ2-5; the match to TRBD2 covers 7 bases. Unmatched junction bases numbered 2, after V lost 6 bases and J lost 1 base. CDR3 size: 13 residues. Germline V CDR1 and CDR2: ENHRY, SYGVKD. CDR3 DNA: TGTGCCATCAGGCCGGGGGGCCAAGAGACCCAGTACTTC. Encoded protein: CAIRPGGQETQYF.

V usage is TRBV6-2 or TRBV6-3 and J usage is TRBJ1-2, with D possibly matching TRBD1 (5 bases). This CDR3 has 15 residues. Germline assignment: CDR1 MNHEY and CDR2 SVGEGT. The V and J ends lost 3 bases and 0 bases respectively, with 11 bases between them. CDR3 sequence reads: CASSYTGGTNYGYTF. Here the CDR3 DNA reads TGTGCCAGCAGTTATACAGGAGGGACTAACTATGGCTACACCTTC.

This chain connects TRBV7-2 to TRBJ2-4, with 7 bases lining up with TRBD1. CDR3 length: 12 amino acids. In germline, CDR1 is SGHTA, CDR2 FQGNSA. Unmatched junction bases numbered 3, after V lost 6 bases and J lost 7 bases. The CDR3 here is CASSQGENIQYF. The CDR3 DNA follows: TGTGCCAGCAGTCAGGGGGAGAACATTCAGTACTTC.

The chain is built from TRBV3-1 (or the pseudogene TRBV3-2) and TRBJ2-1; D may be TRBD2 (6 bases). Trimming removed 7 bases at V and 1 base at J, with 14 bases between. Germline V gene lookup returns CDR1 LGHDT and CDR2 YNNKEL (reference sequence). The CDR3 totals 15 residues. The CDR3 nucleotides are TGTGCCAGCACCTCGGGACTCATTTCCTACAATGAGCAGTTCTTC. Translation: CASTSGLISYNEQFF.

For the CDR3, the DNA is TGTGCCAGCAGGCTTGGACAGGGGGCTAACGAGCAGTACTTC. As protein: CASRLGQGANEQYF. The rearrangement uses TRBV28 and TRBJ2-7, with TRBD1 identical over 11 bases. Losses at the gene ends were 6 bases for V and 5 bases for J; bases not matched to a gene: 6. CDR1 and CDR2 (germline): MDHEN, SYDVKM. The CDR3 extends over 14 amino acids.

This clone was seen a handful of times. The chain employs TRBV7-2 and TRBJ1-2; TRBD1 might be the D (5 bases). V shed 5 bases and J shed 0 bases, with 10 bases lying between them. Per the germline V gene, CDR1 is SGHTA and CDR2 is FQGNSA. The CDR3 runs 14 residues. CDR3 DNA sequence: TGTGCCAGCAGCCCCATGACAGCTAACTATGGCTACACCTTC. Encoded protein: CASSPMTANYGYTF.

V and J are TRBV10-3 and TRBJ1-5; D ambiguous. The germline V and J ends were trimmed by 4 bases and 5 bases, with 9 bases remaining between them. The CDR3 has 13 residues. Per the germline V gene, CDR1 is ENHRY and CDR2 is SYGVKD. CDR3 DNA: TGTGCCATCAGTGGGTCAGCTGATCAGCCCCAGCATTTT. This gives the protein CAISGSADQPQHF.

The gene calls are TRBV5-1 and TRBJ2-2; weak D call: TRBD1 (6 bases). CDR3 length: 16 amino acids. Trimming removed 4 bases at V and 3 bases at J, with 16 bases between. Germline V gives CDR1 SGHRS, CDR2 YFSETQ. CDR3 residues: CASSQRWPGDTGELFF. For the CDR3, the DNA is TGCGCCAGCAGCCAGAGATGGCCAGGGGACACCGGGGAGCTGTTTTTT.

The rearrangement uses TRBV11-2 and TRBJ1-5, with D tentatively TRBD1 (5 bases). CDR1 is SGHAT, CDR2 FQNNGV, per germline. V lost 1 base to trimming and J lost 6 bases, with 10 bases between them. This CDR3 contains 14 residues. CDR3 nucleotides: TGTGCCAGCAGCTTAGGGGGGGTAGGTCAGCCCCAGCATTTT. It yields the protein CASSLGGVGQPQHF.

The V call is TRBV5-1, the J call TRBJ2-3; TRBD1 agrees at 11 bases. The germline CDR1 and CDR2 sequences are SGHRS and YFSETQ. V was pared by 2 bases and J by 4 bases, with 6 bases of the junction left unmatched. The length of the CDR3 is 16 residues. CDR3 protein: CASSLSWDRGSDTQYF. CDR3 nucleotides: TGCGCCAGCAGCTTATCATGGGACAGGGGGTCAGATACGCAGTATTTT.

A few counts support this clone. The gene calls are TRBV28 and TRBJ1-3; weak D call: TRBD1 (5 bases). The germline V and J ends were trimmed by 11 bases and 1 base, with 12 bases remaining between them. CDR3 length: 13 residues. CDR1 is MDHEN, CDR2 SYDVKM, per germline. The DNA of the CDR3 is TGTGCCCACCAGCCAGGGTCTGGAAACACCATATATTTT. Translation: CAHQPGSGNTIYF.

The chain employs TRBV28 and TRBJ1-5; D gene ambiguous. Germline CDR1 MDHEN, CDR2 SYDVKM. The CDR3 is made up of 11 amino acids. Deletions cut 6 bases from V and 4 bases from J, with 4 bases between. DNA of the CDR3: TGTGCCAGCAGCGGGAATCAGCCCCAGCATTTT. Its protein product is CASSGNQPQHF.

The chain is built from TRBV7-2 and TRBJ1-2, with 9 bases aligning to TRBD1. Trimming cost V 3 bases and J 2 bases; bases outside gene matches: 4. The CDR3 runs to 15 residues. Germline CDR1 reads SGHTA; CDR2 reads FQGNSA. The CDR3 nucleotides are TGTGCCAGCAGCTTTAGTGGGACAGGGAACTATGGCTACACCTTC. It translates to CASSFSGTGNYGYTF.

This CDR3 reads CASSLVGGEGNSPLHF. The CDR3 nucleotides read TGTGCCAGCAGCTTAGTCGGCGGGGAAGGCAATTCACCCCTCCACTTT. The chain combines TRBV7-2 with TRBJ1-6; D not certain. CDR3 length: 16 residues. Germline CDR1 reads SGHTA; CDR2 reads FQGNSA. The V end was cut by 1 base, the J end by 7 bases, with 14 bases between.